The entry that follows covers one TCR beta chain sequence. This record belongs to a study of technical replicates of blood from a handful of donors. The method was immunoSEQ multiplex PCR; TCRdb's version includes in-frame clones alone and lacks a portion of them. The sample consists of 55,000 to 75,000 clones, about nine tenths of them appearing once. The V end lost 7 bases, the J end lost 5 bases, and 13 bases lay between the germline ends. Germline assignment: CDR1 SGDLS and CDR2 YYNGEE. The CDR3 has 14 amino acids. The sample taken for sequencing was PBMCs. V and J are TRBV9 and TRBJ2-6; D remains unclear. This receptor was identified in a human donor in good health. Some clones in this sample may be carry-over from other donors' samples. CDR3: CASALTPRANVLTF. Written as DNA, the CDR3 is TGTGCCAGCGCCCTCACCCCTAGGGCCAACGTCCTGACTTTC.